The TCR beta chain described here comes from a study of T cell responses to AZD1222 COVID-19 vaccine. Study-level background: Pooling of second doses given at about 4 or about 12 weeks was done.

To note about this clone: Its antigen remains unidentified.

The study, taken as a whole, reports: Targeting of unmutated variant regions was reportedly seen in nearly half of spike-specific TCRs.

Repertoires were generated with immunoSEQ multiplex PCR, while TCRdb's copy carries only in-frame clones and drops some. The repertoire consists of roughly 97,000 clones, with roughly 84% occurring once and the leading ten covering 2.8%. This CDR3 region has 12 residues. Trimming removed 5 bases from V and 5 bases from J, with 8 bases in between. Material: peripheral blood, obtained on day 0 of AZD1222 vaccination. The chain joins TRBV12-3 or TRBV12-4 to TRBJ2-3, with TRBD2 as a possible D gene (5 bases). The sequence was obtained from an adult in good health. CDR3 in amino acids: CASSPGKDTQYF. The CDR3 DNA is TGTGCCAGCAGTCCCGGGAAAGATACGCAGTATTTT.